These 14 T cell receptor beta chains share one sample of origin, sequenced in a study of identifying expanded T cells in peripheral blood. Assay: immunoSEQ multiplex PCR; the TCRdb copy retains only in-frame clones and omits some. The data show 50,000 to 70,000 clones, about 90% seen once. The specimen sequenced was blood. The receptors come from a person aged 18 to 70 in good health.

This rearrangement joins TRBV30 to TRBJ2-1; 8 nucleotides line up with TRBD2. J was trimmed by 7 bases and V by 3 bases; bases with no gene match: 11. Per germline, CDR1 GTSNPN and CDR2 SVGIG (reference sequence). The CDR3 is made up of 15 amino acids. The CDR3 protein is CAWRSHSGTDNEQFF. In DNA form, the CDR3 reads TGTGCCTGGAGGTCTCATAGCGGGACGGATAATGAGCAGTTCTTC.

The chain has TRBV5-4 and TRBJ2-2; D gene ambiguous. V was pared by 7 bases and J by 5 bases, with 6 bases between. Germline V lookup: CDR1 SGHNT, CDR2 YYREEE (reference sequence). The CDR3 has 11 residues. The CDR3 DNA reads as TGTGCCAGCGGAGCGACCGGGGAGCTGTTTTTT. Amino acid sequence: CASGATGELFF.

The chain uses TRBV19 and TRBJ2-7; D is unclear. The CDR3 is 15 residues long. V shed 9 bases and J shed 1 base, with 19 bases lying between them. Germline CDR1 and CDR2: LNHDA and SQIVND (reference sequence). In DNA, the CDR3 is TGTGCCAGCAGCATCGTTCTCCAGGCGTCCTACGAGCAGTACTTC. Translating gives CASSIVLQASYEQYF.

This clone was seen just once. The rearrangement joins TRBV6-4 to TRBJ2-2, with 7 nucleotides matching TRBD1. Germline V CDR1 and CDR2: MRHNA, SNTAGT. The CDR3 covers 15 residues. Trimming at V came to 2 bases and at J to 7 bases, leaving 7 bases not matched to a gene. The CDR3 bases are TGTGCCAGCAGTGACGTAGGGGGCACGAGCGGGGAGCTGTTTTTT. It encodes CASSDVGGTSGELFF.

The genes are TRBV12-5 and TRBJ1-5, with unresolved D. The CDR3 has 11 residues. Germline V gene lookup returns CDR1 LGHNT and CDR2 FRNRAP. V lost 6 bases to trimming and J lost 4 bases, with 4 bases between them. The CDR3 region has the DNA TGTGCTAGTGGGGTTAATCAGCCCCAGCATTTT. Translating gives CASGVNQPQHF.

This CDR3 reads CASSSLSGGRADTQYF. As DNA, the CDR3 is TGTGCCAGCAGTTCACTTAGCGGGGGGCGAGCAGATACGCAGTATTTT. The chain carries TRBV6-5 and TRBJ2-3; TRBD2 aligns across 10 bases. The germline gives CDR1 MNHEY, CDR2 SVGAGI. V was clipped by 4 bases and J by 4 bases; unmatched bases: 8. CDR3 length: 16 amino acids.

The V and J genes are TRBV6-6 and TRBJ2-5; 11 nucleotides agree with TRBD1. Germline V gives CDR1 MNHNY, CDR2 SVGAGI (reference sequence). The CDR3 is made up of 14 amino acids. The ends lost 0 bases at V and 9 bases at J; junction bases unmatched: 3. This CDR3 is CASSYSRDRGAQYF. As DNA, the CDR3 is TGTGCCAGCAGTTACTCCCGGGACAGGGGGGCCCAGTACTTC.

The gene calls are TRBV9 and TRBJ2-1; D is unclear. Germline assignment: CDR1 SGDLS and CDR2 YYNGEE. V was trimmed by 0 bases and J by 4 bases, leaving 2 bases between them. This CDR3 has 12 residues. CDR3 DNA sequence: TGTGCCAGCAGCGTAGATTACAATGAGCAGTTCTTC. Protein: CASSVDYNEQFF.

The rearrangement uses TRBV27 and TRBJ2-2; TRBD1 matches 9 bases. CDR1 is MNHEY, CDR2 SMNVEV, per germline (reference sequence). The junction had 8 bases not matched to a gene; V was cut back by 4 bases and J by 5 bases. The CDR3 covers 16 residues. CDR3 region: CASSSGTGKLTGELFF. In nucleotides, the CDR3 is TGTGCCAGCAGTTCCGGGACAGGGAAACTAACCGGGGAGCTGTTTTTT.

In its sample, this clone was seen once. This chain connects TRBV7-8 to TRBJ2-6, with D perhaps TRBD1 (5 bases). Trimming took 3 bases from V and 2 from J, leaving 14 bases between them. Germline V gene sequence: CDR1 SGHVS, CDR2 FQNEAQ. This CDR3 region has 17 residues. The CDR3 DNA is TGTGCCAGCAGCTTGGTAGGGGTAGGGACTGGGGCCAACGTCCTGACTTTC. Encoded protein: CASSLVGVGTGANVLTF.

The CDR3 bases are TGTGCCATCAGTGGGGCCAAAGGAAACTACGAGCAGTACTTC. Translated, it gives CAISGAKGNYEQYF. The chain has TRBV10-3 and TRBJ2-7; D is uncertain. V was cut by 4 bases and J by 3 bases, with 13 bases left in between. The CDR3 runs to 14 residues. The germline V gene has CDR1 ENHRY and CDR2 SYGVKD.

The V gene is TRBV9, the J gene TRBJ1-1, with 7 bases identical to TRBD1. Germline V gene sequence: CDR1 SGDLS, CDR2 YYNGEE. This CDR3 contains 15 residues. V gave up 3 bases and J gave up 2 bases; unmatched junction bases: 7. The CDR3 sequence is CASSAEGGYNTEAFF. CDR3 in DNA: TGTGCCAGCAGCGCCGAAGGGGGCTATAACACTGAAGCTTTCTTT. The variable domain in full, with the rest retrieved from reference TRBV9 and TRBJ1-1, is DSGVTQTPKHLITATGQRVTLRCSPRSGDLSVYWYQQSLDQGLQFLIQYYNGEERAKGNILERFSAQQFPDLHSELNLSSLELGDSALYFCASSAEGGYNTEAFFGQGTRLTVV.

This clone was observed once. The chain has TRBV28 and TRBJ1-2, with 8 bases that match TRBD1. The germline V gene has CDR1 MDHEN and CDR2 SYDVKM. This CDR3 has 16 amino acids. The V gene end was trimmed by 2 bases and the J gene end by 3 bases; junction bases not matched to a gene: 8. For the CDR3, the DNA is TGTGCCAGCAGTTTACCCCTTGGGACAGGCGACTATGGCTACACCTTC. Translated, it gives CASSLPLGTGDYGYTF.

The chain couples TRBV7-8 to TRBJ2-7; D is possibly TRBD1 (6 bases). The CDR3 is made up of 16 amino acids. V lost 5 bases, J lost 3 bases, and 20 bases lay in between. Germline CDR1 and CDR2: SGHVS and FQNEAQ. The CDR3 DNA is TGTGCCAGCAGCCGGCTCCCGGACAGCAAAGGCTACGAGCAGTACTTC. The encoded protein is CASSRLPDSKGYEQYF.